The source of this TCR beta chain is a study of control samples from healthy donors and cancer patients. The method was immunoSEQ multiplex PCR; TCRdb's version includes in-frame clones alone and lacks a portion of them. The sample shows 130,000 or so clones, about nine tenths of them seen only once. This CDR3 spans 12 amino acids. CDR1 is SQVTM and CDR2 is ANQGSEA in the germline V gene. Trimming took 0 bases from V and 8 from J, leaving 10 bases between them. The sequence was obtained from a woman between 45 and 65 years old in good health. The J gene is TRBJ1-1, the V gene TRBV29-1, with D possibly being TRBD1 (5 bases). The material sequenced was blood. This CDR3 is CSVEDGSGEAFF. The CDR3 region has the DNA TGCAGCGTTGAAGATGGATCAGGGGAAGCTTTCTTT.